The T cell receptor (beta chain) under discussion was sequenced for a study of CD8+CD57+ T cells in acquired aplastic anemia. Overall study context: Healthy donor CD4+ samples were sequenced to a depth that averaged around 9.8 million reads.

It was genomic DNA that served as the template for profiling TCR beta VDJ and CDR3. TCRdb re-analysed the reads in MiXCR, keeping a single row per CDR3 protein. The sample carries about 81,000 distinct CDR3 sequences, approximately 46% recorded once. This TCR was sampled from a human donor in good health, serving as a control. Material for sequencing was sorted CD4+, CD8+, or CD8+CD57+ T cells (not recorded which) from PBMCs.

The CDR3 spells CASISMGSGANVLTF. For the CDR3, the DNA is TGTGCCAGTATTAGCATGGGCTCTGGGGCCAACGTCCTGACTTTC. V gene TRBV19 combines with J gene TRBJ2-6; the D is unclear. This CDR3 comprises 15 residues. The V gene lost 7 bases and the J gene lost 0 bases, with 10 bases spanning the gap. CDR1 is LNHDA, CDR2 SQIVND, per germline (reference sequence). Filled out from reference TRBV19 and TRBJ2-6, the complete variable domain reads DGGITQSPKYLFRKEGQNVTLSCEQNLNHDAMYWYRQDPGQGLRLIYYSQIVNDFQKGDIAEGYSVSREKKESFPLTVTSAQKNPTAFYLCASISMGSGANVLTFGAGSRLTVL.